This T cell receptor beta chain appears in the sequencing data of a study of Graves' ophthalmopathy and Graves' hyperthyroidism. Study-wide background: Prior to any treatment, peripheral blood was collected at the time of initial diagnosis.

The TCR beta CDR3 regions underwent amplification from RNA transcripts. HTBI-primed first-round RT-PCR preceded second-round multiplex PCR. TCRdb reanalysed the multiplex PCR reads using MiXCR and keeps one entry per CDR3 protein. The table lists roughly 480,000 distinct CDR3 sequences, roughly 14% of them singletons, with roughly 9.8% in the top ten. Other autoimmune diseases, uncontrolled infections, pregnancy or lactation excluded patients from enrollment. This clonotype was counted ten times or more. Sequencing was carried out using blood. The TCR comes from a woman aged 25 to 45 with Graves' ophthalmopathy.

The CDR3 spells CASSYGQGVEQYF. CDR3 in DNA: TGTGCCAGCAGCTATGGACAGGGTGTGGAGCAGTACTTC. The chain links TRBV7-8 to TRBJ2-7; the match to TRBD1 covers 8 bases. The V gene end was trimmed by 4 bases and the J gene end by 7 bases; junction bases not matched to a gene: 6. The CDR3 extends over 13 amino acids. The germline V gene has CDR1 SGHVS and CDR2 FQNEAQ.